This T cell receptor (beta chain) appears in the sequencing data of a study of CD8+ T cells in alopecia areata. cDNA serving as the sequencing template came from extracted, reverse transcribed RNA. The assay was immunoSEQ multiplex PCR, and TCRdb's table has in-frame clones only and misses some. This sample has fewer than 20,000 clones, with 60% found just once. Trimming stripped 3 bases from V and 7 bases from J, with 13 bases between. The CDR3 length is 14 residues. Germline assignment: CDR1 SGHTA and CDR2 FQGTGA. It was from alopecia areata patients that lesional scalp punch biopsies and peripheral blood were collected.

The chain employs TRBV7-3 and TRBJ2-1; a possible D gene is TRBD2 (6 bases). This clonotype was obtained from a human donor with alopecia areata. The sequencing input was skin. This chain's CDR3 is CASSLRGPPNEQFF. CDR3 sequence (DNA): TGTGCCAGCAGCTTGCGGGGACCGCCAAATGAGCAGTTCTTC.